This entry concerns a single TCR beta chain. No antigen is known for it. PBMCs, at least 6 million per sample, were isolated. There are 15 residues in the CDR3. Per the germline V gene, CDR1 is MNHEY and CDR2 is SMNVEV (reference sequence). A second PCR of 7 to 11 cycles used a sample-barcoded 5' primer and a J-beta primer mix. TCRdb passed the 5' RACE reads through MiXCR, listing each CDR3 protein once. The sample shows just under 550,000 distinct CDR3 sequences, around 24% of them seen only once. The data belong to a study of blood T cells in healthy people across ages. Study-level results: Relative to aged donors, long-lived donors carried more naive CD4+ cells and displayed higher diversity.

The sample also formed part of further work on T cells of mothers and their children. As that study records: Reads recorded for TCR beta CDR3 numbered over 8 million per mother and about 3 million per child.

The chain couples TRBV27 to TRBJ2-5, with 10 bases matching TRBD1. The end of the DNA aligns better with TRBJ2-7, so the J call may be wrong. Sequencing was performed on blood. The source of this sequence is a boy younger than 18 in good health. DNA for the CDR3: TGTGCCAGCAAGGCCGGGACAGGGGTCTTCTACGAGCAGTACTTC. It is translated as CASKAGTGVFYEQYF.